A selection of T cell receptor beta chains follows, all from one sample in a study of T-cell reconstitution after alpha-beta-depleted transplantation in children. TCRdb itself ran the PCR reads through MiXCR, one entry per CDR3 protein. Of fewer than 700,000 distinct CDR3 sequences in the sample, more than 20% were seen once. This specimen was PBMCs, mostly from graft donor cells, taken 360 days after TCRalphabeta/CD19-depleted stem cell transplant. The receptors here all came from a boy in the first two years of life who had a stem cell transplant for acute myeloid leukemia, so the T cells may come from the graft donor. Each CDR3 is given with its conserved first and last residue. D genes are given only for firm matches. A row's size may be missing; if present it is once, few, many or a size class.

clone size	J gene	D gene	V gene	CDR3 protein	CDR3 DNA
.	TRBJ1-1	.	TRBV7-8	CASRGQPNTEAFF	TGTGCCAGCAGAGGACAGCCCAACACTGAAGCTTTCTTT
.	TRBJ1-1	.	TRBV7-8	CASSRAEAFF	TGTGCCAGCAGCCGGGCTGAAGCTTTCTTT
many	TRBJ2-3	.	TRBV20-1	CSATGVGTDTQYF	TGCAGTGCTACGGGAGTGGGGACGGATACGCAGTATTTT
.	TRBJ2-2	.	TRBV4-1	CASSHRSRLGTGELFF	TGCGCCAGCAGCCATAGGAGCAGGCTGGGAACCGGGGAGCTGTTTTTT
few	TRBJ2-7	.	TRBV29-1	CSVGPRGGVYEQYF	TGCAGCGTTGGCCCTCGTGGAGGGGTCTACGAGCAGTACTTC
.	TRBJ1-1	.	TRBV11-3	CASSPRAGAEAFF	TGTGCCAGCAGCCCCCGGGCAGGGGCTGAAGCTTTCTTT
many	TRBJ1-1	.	TRBV6-5	CASSYRHGNTEAFF	TGTGCCAGCAGTTACCGGCATGGGAACACTGAAGCTTTCTTT
many	TRBJ2-6	.	TRBV12-3/TRBV12-4	CASSLVGFYSGANVLTF	TGTGCCAGCAGTTTAGTGGGGTTTTACTCTGGGGCCAACGTCCTGACTTTC
.	TRBJ2-6	.	TRBV6-1	CASSRRGDRANVLTF	TGTGCCAGCAGCCGACGAGGGGATCGGGCCAACGTCCTGACTTTC
.	TRBJ2-1	TRBD1	TRBV5-4	CASSSPKTDRGGVEQFF	TGTGCCAGCAGCTCCCCGAAGACCGACAGGGGAGGTGTTGAGCAGTTCTTC
.	TRBJ2-2	.	TRBV7-6	CASSLARPGSTGELFF	TGTGCCAGCAGCTTAGCCCGTCCGGGTAGCACCGGGGAGCTGTTTTTT
.	TRBJ2-2	.	TRBV20-1	CSANPVGGPGELFF	TGCAGTGCAAACCCGGTAGGGGGACCCGGGGAGCTGTTTTTT
.	TRBJ1-2	TRBD1	TRBV5-1	CASSRDRGDGYTF	TGCGCCAGCAGCCGGGACAGGGGAGACGGCTACACCTTC
many	TRBJ1-6	.	TRBV29-1	CSVGSGGTNSPLHF	TGCAGCGTGGGGTCCGGGGGCACTAATTCACCCCTCCACTTT
many	TRBJ2-7	.	TRBV7-2	CASSNEGRLFSYEQYF	TGTGCCAGCAGCAATGAGGGACGGCTGTTCTCCTACGAGCAGTACTTC
many	TRBJ2-2	TRBD1	TRBV24-1	CATSDLGTGQNTGELFF	TGTGCCACCAGTGATTTAGGGACAGGGCAGAACACCGGGGAGCTGTTTTTT
.	TRBJ2-5	.	TRBV20-1	CSALKGGPRARETQYF	TGCAGTGCCCTTAAGGGGGGGCCCCGGGCACGAGAGACCCAGTACTTC
few	TRBJ2-3	.	TRBV7-9	CASSLGTISTDTQYF	TGTGCCAGCAGCTTAGGAACCATTAGCACAGATACGCAGTATTTT
once	TRBJ1-2	TRBD1	TRBV7-2	CASSLDRGSYGYTF	TGTGCCAGCAGCCTCGACAGGGGGTCCTATGGCTACACCTTC
.	TRBJ2-2	TRBD2	TRBV7-3	CASSLIAGGPDGELFF	TGTGCCAGCAGCTTAATAGCGGGGGGGCCGGACGGGGAGCTGTTTTTT
.	TRBJ1-2	.	TRBV20-1	CSAPADYGYTF	TGCAGTGCCCCCGCGGACTATGGCTACACCTTC
few	TRBJ1-1	.	TRBV28	CASSSRQTEAFF	TGTGCCAGCAGTTCCCGGCAGACTGAAGCTTTCTTT
once	TRBJ2-3	TRBD1	TRBV12-3/TRBV12-4	CASSLTGTGSGDTQYF	TGTGCCAGCAGTCTAACCGGGACAGGGAGTGGGGATACGCAGTATTTT
.	TRBJ2-7	.	TRBV21-1	CASSKPRLAGPPRDYEQYF	TGTGCCAGCAGCAAACCGAGACTAGCGGGCCCCCCGCGAGATTACGAGCAGTACTTC
.	TRBJ1-6	TRBD1	TRBV20-1	CSTTGTGSNSPLHF	TGCAGTACCACCGGGACAGGGTCGAATTCACCCCTCCACTTT
.	TRBJ2-3	.	TRBV7-8	CASSLSRGFTDTQYF	TGTGCCAGCAGCTTAAGCAGGGGCTTCACAGATACGCAGTATTTT
.	TRBJ1-6	.	TRBV4-2	CASRAGPFLSPLHF	TGTGCCAGCAGGGCGGGACCCTTTCTCTCCCCCCTCCACTTT
.	TRBJ2-1	.	TRBV4-2	CASSQETGVRFSYNEQFF	TGTGCCAGCAGCCAAGAGACGGGGGTCCGCTTTTCCTACAATGAGCAGTTCTTC
many	TRBJ1-2	.	TRBV6-5	CASSYSAASNYGYTF	TGTGCCAGCAGTTACTCGGCAGCGTCTAACTATGGCTACACCTTC
.	TRBJ2-7	TRBD2	TRBV20-1	CSAVKVAGAYEQYF	TGCAGTGCAGTGAAGGTAGCGGGGGCCTACGAGCAGTACTTC
many	TRBJ2-4	TRBD1	TRBV12-3/TRBV12-4	CASSTDRVWAKNIQYF	TGTGCCAGCAGCACGGACAGGGTGTGGGCCAAAAACATTCAGTACTTC
.	TRBJ2-5	TRBD2	TRBV6-2/TRBV6-3	CASRPGLADQETQYF	TGTGCCAGCAGACCCGGACTAGCGGACCAAGAGACCCAGTACTTC
many	TRBJ2-7	.	TRBV12-3/TRBV12-4	CASSFDRVTYEQYF	TGTGCCAGCAGTTTTGACAGAGTAACCTACGAGCAGTACTTC
.	TRBJ1-2	TRBD1	TRBV12-3/TRBV12-4	CASIRDRSFGGYTF	TGTGCCAGCATCAGGGACAGATCCTTCGGTGGCTACACCTTC
few	TRBJ2-1	.	TRBV7-9	CASSPRLPAYNEQFF	TGTGCCAGCAGCCCTCGGCTCCCGGCCTACAATGAGCAGTTCTTC
many	TRBJ2-1	.	TRBV20-1	CSARVLSGSYNEQFF	TGCAGTGCTAGAGTTTTATCGGGCTCCTACAATGAGCAGTTCTTC
few	TRBJ2-2	.	TRBV10-3	CAISESRRRLNTGELFF	TGTGCCATCAGTGAGTCGCGGCGGCGATTGAACACCGGGGAGCTGTTTTTT
.	TRBJ2-1	TRBD2	TRBV18	CASSPPGGIVSYNEQFF	TGTGCCAGCTCACCACCGGGGGGGATTGTATCCTACAATGAGCAGTTCTTC
.	TRBJ1-6	.	TRBV20-1	CSARPEELGNSPLHF	TGCAGTGCTAGACCCGAGGAACTCGGGAATTCACCCCTCCACTTT
.	TRBJ1-5	.	TRBV6-1	CASRNPLGSGYQPQHF	TGTGCCAGCAGGAATCCCCTGGGGTCAGGTTATCAGCCCCAGCATTTT
.	TRBJ2-5	TRBD1	TRBV12-3/TRBV12-4	CAFCFLVRGPQGAWETQYF	TGTGCCTTCTGTTTCTTAGTTCGAGGCCCACAGGGGGCTTGGGAGACCCAGTACTTC
once	TRBJ2-7	.	TRBV6-1	CASRPRQDPYEQYF	TGTGCCAGCAGACCCCGACAGGATCCCTACGAGCAGTACTTC
many	TRBJ2-1	.	TRBV5-1	CASSFVGDEQFF	TGCGCCAGCAGCTTTGTTGGTGATGAGCAGTTCTTC
.	TRBJ2-2	.	TRBV6-2/TRBV6-3	CASSYSRSQGELFF	TGTGCCAGCAGTTACTCGAGATCTCAGGGGGAGCTGTTTTTT
.	TRBJ2-3	.	TRBV20-1	CSGVVSGTDTQYF	TGCAGTGGGGTGGTTAGTGGCACAGATACGCAGTATTTT
many	TRBJ2-2	.	TRBV29-1	CSVYRGSTGELFF	TGCAGCGTCTACCGGGGGAGCACCGGGGAGCTGTTTTTT
many	TRBJ1-4	.	TRBV29-1	CSVVDSGVGEKLFF	TGCAGCGTTGTGGACAGTGGGGTTGGCGAAAAACTGTTTTTT
many	TRBJ2-2	.	TRBV7-2	CASSSASGVGELFF	TGTGCCAGCAGCTCAGCATCAGGGGTCGGGGAGCTGTTTTTT
few	TRBJ1-1	.	TRBV10-3	CAITSRQTNTEAFF	TGTGCCATCACCTCTCGGCAGACGAACACTGAAGCTTTCTTT
.	TRBJ2-3	.	TRBV24-1	CATSLGDTQYF	TGTGCCACCAGTCTGGGAGATACGCAGTATTTT
.	TRBJ2-5	.	TRBV20-1	CSARVAGRETQYF	TGCAGTGCTAGAGTAGCAGGGAGAGAGACCCAGTACTTC
.	TRBJ2-3	.	TRBV11-2	CASSFPRTDYTDTQYF	TGTGCCAGCAGCTTCCCACGGACAGATTACACAGATACGCAGTATTTT
.	TRBJ2-1	TRBD1	TRBV15	CATSTAGTGGYNEQFF	TGTGCCACCAGCACAGCCGGGACAGGGGGCTACAATGAGCAGTTCTTC
many	TRBJ2-1	.	TRBV4-1	CASSHRSRSFQRVNEQFF	TGCGCCAGCAGCCACCGGTCCCGTAGTTTCCAGCGGGTGAATGAGCAGTTCTTC
many	TRBJ2-1	TRBD2	TRBV5-1	CASSLLGLAYNEQFF	TGCGCCAGCAGCTTGTTGGGACTAGCCTACAATGAGCAGTTCTTC
few	TRBJ1-4	.	TRBV29-1	CSAQKGVDEKLFF	TGCAGCGCCCAAAAGGGGGTTGATGAAAAACTGTTTTTT